The T cell receptor (beta chain) under discussion was sequenced for a study of memory CD4+ T cells and cytomegalovirus serostatus. Study overall: This sample comes from healthy Belgian adults, several CMV seropositive, roughly 22 seronegative.

Sequencing used immunoSEQ multiplex PCR; TCRdb keeps in-frame clones, though not all of them. The table has 35,000 to 50,000 clones, around 80% seen once. The sort gate was single viable CD3+CD4+CD8-CD45RO+ cells for memory CD4+ T cells. The germline gives CDR1 SGHNT, CDR2 YYREEE (reference sequence). The CDR3 length is 15 residues. Trimming removed 0 bases at V and 2 bases at J, with 6 bases between. This TCR came from an adult in good health and CMV-seronegative. The genes are TRBV5-4 and TRBJ2-6; D might be TRBD1 (5 bases). The sample comprised memory CD4+ T cells from blood. The CDR3 region is CASSLGTPGANVLTF. For the CDR3, the DNA is TGTGCCAGCAGCTTGGGGACACCTGGGGCCAACGTCCTGACTTTC.